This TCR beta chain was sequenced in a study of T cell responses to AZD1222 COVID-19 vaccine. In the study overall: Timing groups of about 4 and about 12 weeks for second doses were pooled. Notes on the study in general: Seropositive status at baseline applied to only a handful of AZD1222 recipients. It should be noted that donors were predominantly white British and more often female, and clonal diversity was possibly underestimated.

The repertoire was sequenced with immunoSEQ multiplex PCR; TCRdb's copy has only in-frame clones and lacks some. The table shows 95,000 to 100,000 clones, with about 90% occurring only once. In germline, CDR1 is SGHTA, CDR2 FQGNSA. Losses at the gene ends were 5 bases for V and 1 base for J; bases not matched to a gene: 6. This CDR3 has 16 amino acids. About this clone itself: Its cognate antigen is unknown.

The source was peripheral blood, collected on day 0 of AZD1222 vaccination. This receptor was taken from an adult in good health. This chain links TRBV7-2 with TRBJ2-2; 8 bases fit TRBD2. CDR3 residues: CASSVRLAWNTGELFF. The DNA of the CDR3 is TGTGCCAGCAGCGTAAGACTAGCGTGGAACACCGGGGAGCTGTTTTTT.